One and the same sample provided the 24 T cell receptor beta chains below, sequenced in a study of Graves' ophthalmopathy and Graves' hyperthyroidism. Investigators amplified TCR beta CDR3 regions from RNA transcripts. HTBI-primed RT-PCR formed the first round, and a multiplex PCR formed the second. TCRdb analysed the multiplex PCR reads with MiXCR anew, one entry per CDR3 protein. The sample has approximately 210,000 distinct CDR3 sequences; 25% to 30% are singletons. Sequencing was carried out using peripheral blood. These receptors were obtained from a man aged 45-65 years with Graves' ophthalmopathy.

This clonotype was counted at least ten times. This sequence joins TRBV19 and TRBJ2-5, with D possibly being TRBD1 or TRBD2 (6 bases each). Per the germline V gene, CDR1 is LNHDA and CDR2 is SQIVND (reference sequence). The ends were cut back, 6 bases at V and 2 bases at J, with 16 bases in the middle. There are 15 residues in the CDR3. The DNA for the CDR3 is TGTGCCAGTAGCACGACTAGAGGGGGACAAGAGACCCAGTACTTC. This gives the protein CASSTTRGGQETQYF.

This chain uses TRBV19 with TRBJ1-1; TRBD1 is a possible D gene (6 bases). V was shortened by 9 bases and J by 4 bases, with 15 bases between the two germline ends. Germline CDR1 reads LNHDA; CDR2 reads SQIVND (reference sequence). The CDR3 consists of 13 residues. CDR3 residues: CASGTGIGTEAFF. In DNA, the CDR3 is TGTGCCAGCGGAACAGGGATTGGCACTGAAGCTTTCTTT.

This clonotype was counted at least ten times. CDR3: CASSQVLGDSYGYTF. DNA of the CDR3: TGTGCCAGCAGCCAAGTTCTGGGGGACTCCTATGGCTACACCTTC. The chain is built from TRBV14 and TRBJ1-2; possible D gene TRBD1, 5 bases. CDR1 SGHDN and CDR2 FVKESK come from the germline V gene. The CDR3 is made up of 15 amino acids. V was trimmed by 1 base and J by 4 bases, leaving 13 bases between them.

Many counts were recorded for this clonotype. Sequence at one end of the junction differs from germline and may be a read error. The rearrangement joins TRBV12-3 or TRBV12-4 to TRBJ1-2; D may be TRBD1 (5 bases). There are 11 residues in the CDR3. The CDR3 DNA reads as TGTGCCAGCAGTCTGAGCCGGGGCCAAGTCTTC. It translates to CASSLSRGQVF.

The chain joins TRBV13 to TRBJ1-2; 7 bases line up with TRBD1. This CDR3 has 15 residues. The germline V gene has CDR1 PRHDT and CDR2 FYEKMQ (reference sequence). V dropped 1 base and J dropped 0; count of bases not matched to a gene: 2. This CDR3 reads CASSLAGQPNYGYTF. The CDR3 region has the DNA TGTGCCAGCAGCTTAGCGGGACAGCCTAACTATGGCTACACCTTC.

This chain connects TRBV28 to TRBJ2-7; 9 positions match TRBD2. Germline V gene lookup returns CDR1 MDHEN and CDR2 SYDVKM. Trimming at V came to 5 bases and at J to 4 bases, leaving 6 bases not matched to a gene. The CDR3 sequence is 14 residues long. CDR3 loop: CASSSPSGKYEQYF. DNA for the CDR3: TGTGCCAGCAGTAGTCCTAGCGGGAAATACGAGCAGTACTTC.

J is TRBJ1-5 and V is TRBV6-5; no firm D call. CDR1 is MNHEY, CDR2 SVGAGI, per germline. V lost 0 bases to trimming and J lost 0 bases, with 6 bases between them. The length of the CDR3 is 15 residues. CDR3 region: CASSYSQYSNQPQHF. The DNA of the CDR3 is TGTGCCAGCAGTTACTCACAGTATAGCAATCAGCCCCAGCATTTT.

This clonotype came up many times. The V gene is TRBV4-2, the J gene TRBJ1-2; a possible D gene is TRBD1 (6 bases). Germline CDR1 is LGHNA and CDR2 is YNFKEQ. The CDR3 length is 12 residues. Trimming removed 6 bases at V and 4 bases at J, with 9 bases between. CDR3 nucleotide sequence: TGTGCCAGCAGTCAGGGGACCTATGGCTACACCTTC. Translation: CASSQGTYGYTF.

This clonotype was picked up many times. The gene calls are TRBV14 and TRBJ2-7; D might be TRBD1 (6 bases). Trimming pared 2 bases from V and 3 bases from J, leaving 11 bases between. The CDR3 is 14 residues long. Germline CDR1 SGHDN, CDR2 FVKESK. The CDR3 coding sequence is TGTGCCAGCAGCCAACGTCGGGACAACTACGAGCAGTACTTC. It is translated as CASSQRRDNYEQYF. The full variable domain, rest sourced from reference TRBV14 and TRBJ2-7, is EAGVTQFPSHSVIEKGQTVTLRCDPISGHDNLYWYRRVMGKEIKFLLHFVKESKQDESGMPNNRFLAERTGGTYSTLKVQPAELEDSGVYFCASSQRRDNYEQYFGPGTRLTVT.

This clonotype was seen ten or more times. The CDR3 protein is CASNTLDQGAAGANVLTF. In DNA, the CDR3 is TGTGCCAGCAATACCTTGGACCAGGGGGCCGCTGGGGCCAACGTCCTGACTTTC. The rearrangement joins TRBV6-2 or TRBV6-3 to TRBJ2-6; 8 bases line up with TRBD1. V dropped 7 bases and J dropped 2; count of bases not matched to a gene: 13. Germline loops: CDR1 MNHEY, CDR2 SVGEGT. The CDR3 is 18 amino acids.

This clonotype was seen many times. The chain uses TRBV7-9 and TRBJ1-5; 8 nucleotides align to TRBD1. Germline-derived CDR1 and CDR2 are SEHNR and FQNEAQ (reference sequence). The CDR3 is made up of 14 amino acids. Trimming took 5 bases from V and 5 from J; bases not matched to a gene: 5. CDR3 sequence reads: CASSPDREDQPQHF. In DNA, the CDR3 is TGTGCCAGCAGCCCGGACAGGGAGGATCAGCCCCAGCATTTT.

This clonotype was detected many times. The rearrangement joins TRBV19 to TRBJ1-5; tentatively, D is TRBD1 (5 bases). Trimming pared 0 bases from V and 5 bases from J, leaving 14 bases between. CDR1 is LNHDA and CDR2 is SQIVND in the germline V gene (reference sequence). The CDR3 is 16 amino acids. The CDR3 reads CASSIERGRKDQPQHF. The CDR3 DNA is TGTGCCAGTAGTATAGAGAGGGGAAGAAAGGATCAGCCCCAGCATTTT.

This clonotype has at least ten counts. The chain employs TRBV29-1 and TRBJ2-5; D unclear. V dropped 6 bases and J dropped 4 bases, with 12 bases sitting between them. The germline CDR1 and CDR2 sequences are SQVTM and ANQGSEA. The length of the CDR3 is 12 residues. The CDR3 bases are TGCAGCGTCCCATTCCGTTCAGAGACCCAGTACTTC. It codes for CSVPFRSETQYF.

This clonotype was recorded at least ten times. V usage is TRBV7-8 and J usage is TRBJ1-1; 7 nucleotides agree with TRBD1. The V and J ends lost 5 bases and 1 base, in that order; junction bases with no gene match: 7. This CDR3 is 15 amino acids long. CDR1 is SGHVS and CDR2 is FQNEAQ in the germline V gene. The CDR3 nucleotides read TGTGCCAGCAGCGTCTCCGGGACAGCGAACACTGAAGCTTTCTTT. The encoded protein is CASSVSGTANTEAFF. The variable domain in full, with the rest retrieved from reference TRBV7-8 and TRBJ1-1, is GAGVSQSPRYKVAKRGQDVALRCDPISGHVSLFWYQQALGQGPEFLTYFQNEAQLDKSGLPSDRFFAERPEGSVSTLKIQRTQQEDSAVYLCASSVSGTANTEAFFGQGTRLTVV.

In this sample, this clonotype turned up many times. This sequence joins TRBV20-1 and TRBJ2-7; no definite D call. Trimming shortened V by 6 bases and J by 5 bases, and 20 bases separated the two germline ends. From germline, CDR1 is DFQATT and CDR2 SNEGSKA (reference sequence). The CDR3 is made up of 14 amino acids. CDR3 DNA sequence: TGCAGTGCGCCAAAAGGACGGAACTTCGACGAGCAGTACTTC. Its protein product is CSAPKGRNFDEQYF.

This clonotype was counted many times. The CDR3 DNA is TGTGCCAGCAGTGGCGGCGCGGGGTACGAGCAGTACTTC. Translated, it gives CASSGGAGYEQYF. The V gene is TRBV2, the J gene TRBJ2-7; D may be TRBD2 (6 bases). The CDR3 extends over 13 amino acids. Between the trimmed V and J ends, which lost 4 bases and 4 bases, there was a span of 11 bases. In germline, CDR1 is SNHLY, CDR2 FYNNEI.

The gene calls are TRBV7-2 and TRBJ2-5; 8 bases agree with TRBD2. Trimming at V came to 5 bases and at J to 4 bases, leaving 6 bases not matched to a gene. CDR3 size: 14 residues. CDR1 SGHTA and CDR2 FQGNSA come from the germline V gene. DNA for the CDR3: TGTGCCAGCAGCATGGGACTAGAAATAGAGACCCAGTACTTC. It encodes CASSMGLEIETQYF.

There are many counts of this clonotype. CDR3 DNA sequence: TGTGCCAGCAGCGACGGACTAGCGGGAGTGGGGCCGGAGACCCAGTACTTC. This translates into CASSDGLAGVGPETQYF. J is TRBJ2-5 and V is TRBV7-2; 13 bases map to TRBD2. This CDR3 region has 17 residues. Losses at the gene ends were 5 bases for V and 5 bases for J; bases not matched to a gene: 11. CDR1 and CDR2 from the germline V gene are SGHTA and FQGNSA. Together with reference TRBV7-2 and TRBJ2-5, the CDR3 gives the full variable domain: GAGVSQSPSNKVTEKGKDVELRCDPISGHTALYWYRQSLGQGLEFLIYFQGNSAPDKSGLPSDRFSAERTGGSVSTLTIQRTQQEDSAVYLCASSDGLAGVGPETQYFGPGTRLLVL.

This clonotype was found many times. The V call is TRBV5-1, the J call TRBJ2-2; D unresolved. Trimming left V 0 bases short and J 7 bases short, with 13 bases between. This CDR3 contains 15 residues. Per the germline V gene, CDR1 is SGHRS and CDR2 is YFSETQ. The chain's CDR3 is CASSLAAGMNGELFF. CDR3 in DNA: TGCGCCAGCAGCTTGGCCGCAGGAATGAACGGGGAGCTGTTTTTT.

This chain connects TRBV6-1 to TRBJ2-7; 10 bases are shared with TRBD2. Unmatched junction bases numbered 14, after V lost 7 bases and J lost 5 bases. Germline V gene data show CDR1 as MNHNS and CDR2 as SASEGT. This CDR3 has 16 residues. The CDR3 DNA sequence: TGTGCCAGCAACCTAGCGGGAGTGCTCCCTTCCCACGAGCAGTACTTC. This encodes CASNLAGVLPSHEQYF.

Ten or more counts support this clonotype. V and J are TRBV6-1 and TRBJ1-6, with D perhaps TRBD1 (6 bases). Germline CDR1 and CDR2: MNHNS and SASEGT. CDR3 size: 15 residues. With 4 bases removed from V and 7 bases from J, the gap between germline ends came to 14 bases. In DNA form, the CDR3 reads TGTGCCAGCAGTGCCGTGAGGGGGACCAATTCACCCCTCCACTTT. Protein product: CASSAVRGTNSPLHF.

This rearrangement joins TRBV11-2 to TRBJ2-7, with 8 bases identical to TRBD2. The junction had 13 bases not matched to a gene; V was cut back by 4 bases and J by 2 bases. This CDR3 has 17 amino acids. CDR1 is SGHAT, CDR2 FQNNGV, per germline. DNA for the CDR3: TGTGCCAGCAGCTGGCGGGGTGGCGGGGGGATTGCCTACGAGCAGTACTTC. It specifies CASSWRGGGGIAYEQYF.

This clonotype was counted many times. The chain joins TRBV28 to TRBJ2-7, with 7 bases identical to TRBD2. The CDR3 contains 14 residues. Germline loops: CDR1 MDHEN, CDR2 SYDVKM. The ends lost 3 bases at V and 2 bases at J; junction bases unmatched: 4. The CDR3 DNA sequence: TGTGCCAGCAGTTTCCGGGGGGAGGCCTACGAGCAGTACTTC. It codes for CASSFRGEAYEQYF.

The gene calls are TRBV7-2 and TRBJ2-5; the match to TRBD1 covers 10 bases. Per germline, CDR1 SGHTA and CDR2 FQGNSA. J lost 5 bases, V lost 8 bases, and 11 bases had no gene match. The CDR3 spans 15 residues. The CDR3 protein is CASDWTGGAGETQYF. The CDR3 DNA reads as TGTGCCAGCGACTGGACAGGGGGGGCCGGGGAGACCCAGTACTTC.